One T cell receptor (beta chain) is described in this entry. The CDR3 loop spans 14 amino acids. Germline V gives CDR1 SGHTA, CDR2 FQGNSA. Trimming cost V 4 bases and J 2 bases, with 10 bases left between them. The entry originates in a study of T cells after yellow fever vaccination. From the 5' RACE reads, TCRdb called clonotypes with MiXCR, one entry per CDR3 protein. Of some 600,000 distinct CDR3 sequences in the sample, 9% to 15% were seen once. The clonotype comes from a man under 40 who received the YFV17D yellow fever vaccine. The sequencing used PBMCs, collected on the day of the yellow fever booster vaccination. The chain has TRBV7-2 and TRBJ2-3; no firm D call. CDR3 coding DNA: TGTGCCAGCAGCTCATACGGGCCCACAGATACGCAGTATTTT. This gives the protein CASSSYGPTDTQYF.